A single sample is the source of the 23 T cell receptor beta chains below, sequenced in a study of tissue T cells after allogeneic stem cell transplantation. The data were produced by immunoSEQ multiplex PCR, yet TCRdb's version contains in-frame clones alone and is incomplete. The profile shows 28,000 or so clones, 91% of them singletons. The specimen was blood, collected before transplantation. All receptors come from a male donor at least 60 years old who later had graft-versus-host disease after an allogeneic stem cell transplant.

The genes are TRBV19 and TRBJ2-5, with D hard to call. V lost 3 bases and J lost 2, with 4 bases in between. Germline lookup yields CDR1 LNHDA and CDR2 SQIVND (reference sequence). CDR3 length: 12 residues. CDR3 sequence: CASSIAQETQYF. The DNA of the CDR3 is TGTGCCAGTAGTATCGCGCAAGAGACCCAGTACTTC.

This chain uses TRBV6-1 with TRBJ2-5; 14 bases agree with TRBD2. The J segment lost 5 bases and the V segment lost 4 bases, leaving 6 bases of the junction unmatched. CDR1 MNHNS and CDR2 SASEGT come from the germline V gene. The CDR3 contains 16 residues. The DNA of the CDR3 is TGTGCCAGCAGTGCCGGGACTAGCGGGAGTAGGGAGACCCAGTACTTC. This codes for CASSAGTSGSRETQYF.

This clone showed up just once. A read error may account for a junction end that differs from germline. The gene calls are TRBV24-1 and TRBJ1-2; D unresolved. The CDR3 is 11 residues long. Germline V gene lookup returns CDR1 KGHDR and CDR2 SFDVKD. Here the CDR3 reads CLLLCGDGYTF. CDR3 nucleotide sequence: TGCCTTCTACTCTGTGGTGATGGCTACACCTTC.

J is TRBJ2-3 and V is TRBV6-5; D is perhaps TRBD2 (6 bases). The V and J ends lost 5 bases and 5 bases respectively, with 14 bases between them. CDR1 MNHEY and CDR2 SVGAGI come from the germline V gene. This CDR3 is 14 amino acids long. The chain's CDR3 is CASSPRDFGDTQYF. CDR3 DNA sequence: TGTGCCAGCAGTCCTCGGGACTTCGGAGATACGCAGTATTTT.

The chain couples TRBV3-1 (or the pseudogene TRBV3-2) to TRBJ2-2; D unresolved. Germline CDR1 and CDR2: LGHDT and YNNKEL (reference sequence). CDR3 length: 15 residues. V was pared by 0 bases and J by 5 bases, with 10 bases between. The CDR3: CASSQDWHGTGELFF. The CDR3 nucleotides are TGTGCCAGCAGCCAAGATTGGCATGGAACCGGGGAGCTGTTTTTT.

This chain uses TRBV18 with TRBJ1-5; a weak D match, TRBD1 (5 bases). V lost 3 bases and J 6 bases, leaving 15 bases between the germline ends. Germline V lookup: CDR1 KGHSH, CDR2 LQKENI. The CDR3 loop spans 15 amino acids. The CDR3 nucleotides are TGTGCCAGCTCACCTAACCGGGACCCTCCTCAGCCCCAGCATTTT. Protein sequence: CASSPNRDPPQPQHF.

The chain is built from TRBV5-1 and TRBJ2-5; possible D gene TRBD2, 6 bases. This CDR3 contains 13 residues. Looked up from germline, CDR1 is SGHRS and CDR2 is YFSETQ. V dropped 1 base and J dropped 5 bases, with 9 bases sitting between them. The CDR3, as DNA: TGCGCCAGCAGCTTGCAGGCGGGGGAGACCCAGTACTTC. Residues: CASSLQAGETQYF.

V is TRBV5-4 and J is TRBJ2-6; the D gene is possibly TRBD1 (6 bases). The germline CDR1 and CDR2 sequences are SGHNT and YYREEE (reference sequence). V lost 4 bases, J lost 0 bases, and 14 bases lay in between. The CDR3 extends over 17 amino acids. CDR3 in amino acids: CASSRPDSHSGANVLTF. CDR3 coding DNA: TGTGCCAGCAGCCGCCCGGACAGTCACTCTGGGGCCAACGTCCTGACTTTC.

The V call is TRBV30, the J call TRBJ1-6; the match to TRBD1 covers 9 bases. Germline V lookup: CDR1 GTSNPN, CDR2 SVGIG (reference sequence). The CDR3 is 16 residues long. Trimming at V came to 3 bases and at J to 7 bases, leaving 10 bases not matched to a gene. CDR3 DNA sequence: TGTGCCTGGAGCCGGACAGGGGCTTCTAACAATTCACCCCTCCACTTT. It codes for CAWSRTGASNNSPLHF.

The chain uses TRBV27 and TRBJ2-1; no clear D gene. The ends were cut back, 6 bases at V and 6 bases at J, with 15 bases in the middle. The CDR3 loop spans 14 amino acids. The germline gives CDR1 MNHEY, CDR2 SMNVEV (reference sequence). The CDR3 reads CASSPVAIFNEQFF. Here the CDR3 DNA reads TGTGCCAGCAGCCCAGTCGCAATTTTCAATGAGCAGTTCTTC.

The chain recombines TRBV7-7 with TRBJ2-2; no clear D. V was pared by 1 base and J by 8 bases, with 11 bases between. The germline V gene has CDR1 SSHAT and CDR2 FNYEAQ (reference sequence). This CDR3 has 14 amino acids. Here the CDR3 DNA reads TGTGCCAGCAGCTTAGGATGGGTTTCAGGGGAGCTGTTTTTT. Its protein product is CASSLGWVSGELFF. Based on the CDR3 plus reference TRBV7-7 and TRBJ2-2, the full variable domain is GAGVSQSPRYKVTKRGQDVTLRCDPISSHATLYWYQQALGQGPEFLTYFNYEAQPDKSGLPSDRFSAERPEGSISTLTIQRTEQRDSAMYRCASSLGWVSGELFFGEGSRLTVL.

The chain couples TRBV5-6 to TRBJ1-6; D gene uncertain. CDR1 and CDR2 from the germline V gene are SGHDT and YYEEEE. Deletions cut 1 base from V and 10 bases from J, with 9 bases between. This CDR3 has 13 residues. The chain's CDR3 is CASSLTEPSPLHF. DNA for the CDR3: TGTGCCAGCAGCTTGACAGAGCCATCACCCCTCCACTTT.

The rearrangement uses TRBV20-1 and TRBJ2-1, with D perhaps matching TRBD2 (6 bases). This CDR3 region has 14 residues. Deletions cut 3 bases from V and 4 bases from J, with 13 bases between. Germline values: CDR1 DFQATT, CDR2 SNEGSKA (reference sequence). CDR3 coding DNA: TGCAGTGCTAGTAGTAGCGGACCATACAATGAGCAGTTCTTC. Its protein is CSASSSGPYNEQFF.

The chain joins TRBV4-1 to TRBJ2-5; 10 bases agree with TRBD2. In germline, CDR1 is MGHRA, CDR2 YSYEKL. Trimming cost V 1 base and J 4 bases; bases outside gene matches: 3. This CDR3 has 15 amino acids. The CDR3 here is CASSQGIAGGETQYF. CDR3 DNA sequence: TGCGCCAGCAGCCAAGGGATAGCGGGAGGAGAGACCCAGTACTTC.

This rearrangement joins TRBV19 to TRBJ2-2; D perhaps matches TRBD2 (6 bases). V was shortened by 6 bases and J by 3 bases, with 14 bases between the two germline ends. The V gene's germline CDR1 is LNHDA and CDR2 SQIVND (reference sequence). This CDR3 has 15 residues. In nucleotides, the CDR3 is TGTGCCAGTAGCCTCGGGGACTTATACACCGGGGAGCTGTTTTTT. It translates to CASSLGDLYTGELFF.

This sequence joins TRBV28 and TRBJ1-4, with TRBD1 as a possible D gene (5 bases). The CDR3 spans 15 residues. The germline V gene has CDR1 MDHEN and CDR2 SYDVKM. V lost 5 bases and J lost 4, with 14 bases in between. The CDR3 coding sequence is TGTGCCAGCAGTCCTCCGGGACGGATTAATGAAAAACTGTTTTTT. Protein sequence: CASSPPGRINEKLFF. The variable domain in full, with the rest retrieved from reference TRBV28 and TRBJ1-4, is DVKVTQSSRYLVKRTGEKVFLECVQDMDHENMFWYRQDPGLGLRLIYFSYDVKMKEKGDIPEGYSVSREKKERFSLILESASTNQTSMYLCASSPPGRINEKLFFGSGTQLSVL.

This rearrangement joins TRBV2 to TRBJ1-5; TRBD1 matches at 11 bases. The CDR3 runs 14 residues. Germline values: CDR1 SNHLY, CDR2 FYNNEI. Germline trimming cut 6 bases from V and 6 bases from J; bases unmatched to any gene: 4. The CDR3 region is CASRAGTGGQPQHF. The CDR3, as DNA: TGTGCCAGCAGGGCCGGGACAGGGGGTCAGCCCCAGCATTTT.

CDR3 bases: TGTGCCAGCTCACCCCTCGCCAGGGGGCTTAACAATGAGCAGTTCTTC. Its translation: CASSPLARGLNNEQFF. The gene calls are TRBV18 and TRBJ2-1; 8 positions match TRBD1. Trimming removed 3 bases from V and 5 bases from J; junction bases left unmatched: 9. Germline V gene data show CDR1 as KGHSH and CDR2 as LQKENI. The CDR3 consists of 16 residues.

The chain links TRBV5-4 to TRBJ2-3; 10 bases are a match to TRBD2. Germline-derived CDR1 and CDR2 are SGHNT and YYREEE (reference sequence). This CDR3 has 17 residues. After removal of 6 bases from V and 2 bases from J, the junction contained 12 bases not matched to a gene. The CDR3 loop reads CASTLVGSGRTTDTQYF. Written as DNA, the CDR3 is TGTGCCAGCACCCTGGTAGGTAGCGGGAGGACCACAGATACGCAGTATTTT.

The genes are TRBV5-1 and TRBJ1-4; maybe TRBD1 (6 bases). CDR3 length: 14 amino acids. CDR1 is SGHRS, CDR2 YFSETQ, per germline. With 6 bases removed from V and 3 bases from J, the gap between germline ends came to 12 bases. The CDR3 sequence is CASTVTGPNEKLFF. DNA of the CDR3: TGCGCCAGCACCGTTACAGGGCCTAATGAAAAACTGTTTTTT.

The chain links TRBV30 to TRBJ1-5; no clear D. The V end lost 1 base, the J end lost 0 bases, and 4 bases lay between the germline ends. This CDR3 is 13 amino acids long. Looked up from germline, CDR1 is GTSNPN and CDR2 is SVGIG (reference sequence). The chain's CDR3 is CAWSGHSNQPQHF. DNA of the CDR3: TGTGCCTGGAGTGGACATAGCAATCAGCCCCAGCATTTT.

This clone was counted between two and nine times. The CDR3 DNA sequence: TGTGCCAGTAGATCAGGCGGGGGCTCCTACGAGCAGTACTTC. Its protein is CASRSGGGSYEQYF. The rearrangement uses TRBV19 and TRBJ2-7, with 7 nucleotides matching TRBD2. The junction had 5 bases not matched to a gene; V was cut back by 6 bases and J by 0 bases. The CDR3 contains 14 residues. The germline CDR1 and CDR2 sequences are LNHDA and SQIVND (reference sequence).

The V gene is TRBV7-9, the J gene TRBJ2-7; D is unresolved. Germline V gene lookup returns CDR1 SEHNR and CDR2 FQNEAQ (reference sequence). Trimming cost V 5 bases and J 3 bases, with 5 bases left between them. The CDR3 runs 11 residues. CDR3 nucleotides: TGTGCCAGCAGCCCCGACTACGAGCAGTACTTC. As protein: CASSPDYEQYF.